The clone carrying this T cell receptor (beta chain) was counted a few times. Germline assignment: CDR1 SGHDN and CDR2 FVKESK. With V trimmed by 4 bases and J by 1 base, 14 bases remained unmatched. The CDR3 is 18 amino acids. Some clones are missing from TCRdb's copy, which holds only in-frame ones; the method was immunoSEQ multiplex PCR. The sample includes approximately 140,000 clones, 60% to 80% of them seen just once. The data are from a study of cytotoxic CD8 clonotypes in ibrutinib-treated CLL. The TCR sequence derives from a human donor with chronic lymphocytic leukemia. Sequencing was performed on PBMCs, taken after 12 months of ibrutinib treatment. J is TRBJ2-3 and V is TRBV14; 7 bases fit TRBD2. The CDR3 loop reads CASSPLYDSAGRTDTQYF. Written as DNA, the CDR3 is TGTGCCAGCAGCCCCCTGTACGATTCAGCGGGGCGCACAGATACGCAGTATTTT.